Below are 14 T cell receptor beta chains sequenced from a single sample in a study of CD8+ T cells in alopecia areata. After isolation, RNA underwent reverse transcription to generate cDNA as the sequencing template. Data came from immunoSEQ multiplex PCR; TCRdb stores just in-frame clones and leaves some out. Of more than 95,000 clones listed, 61% are singletons. Treatment here: oral pan-JAK inhibitor, 5-10 mg twice daily. Sequencing used CD4+ T cells sorted from blood, obtained at week 4, from a patient treated with tofacitinib. The receptors were sampled from a human donor with alopecia areata.

The rearrangement uses TRBV28 and TRBJ2-1; D assignment may be TRBD1 or TRBD2 (5 bases each). The V end was cut by 6 bases, the J end by 9 bases, with 12 bases between. CDR3 length: 12 residues. Germline CDR1 MDHEN, CDR2 SYDVKM. CDR3 region: CASRRDRSEQFF. CDR3 DNA sequence: TGTGCCAGCAGGAGGGACCGCTCTGAGCAGTTCTTC.

V gene TRBV7-2 combines with J gene TRBJ2-5; 9 nucleotides match TRBD2. CDR3 length: 16 residues. V was clipped by 0 bases and J by 4 bases; unmatched bases: 6. The germline V gene has CDR1 SGHTA and CDR2 FQGNSA. CDR3 sequence reads: CASSLASAGGGETQYF. Written as DNA, the CDR3 is TGTGCCAGCAGCTTAGCGTCAGCGGGAGGAGGAGAGACCCAGTACTTC.

This chain links TRBV4-3 with TRBJ2-1; D may be TRBD1 (6 bases). The V gene's germline CDR1 is LGHNA and CDR2 YSLEER. V was pared by 0 bases and J by 7 bases, with 7 bases between. This CDR3 region has 13 residues. The CDR3 spells CASSQETGNEQFF. DNA for the CDR3: TGCGCCAGCAGCCAAGAAACAGGGAATGAGCAGTTCTTC.

In this sample, this clone turned up many times. This rearrangement joins TRBV7-2 to TRBJ2-3; the D gene is possibly TRBD2 (6 bases). The CDR3 is 16 residues long. V was trimmed by 5 bases and J by 0 bases, leaving 15 bases between them. The germline V gene has CDR1 SGHTA and CDR2 FQGNSA. Here the CDR3 DNA reads TGTGCCAGCAGCCCATTTGCGGGGCGCAGCACAGATACGCAGTATTTT. Translated: CASSPFAGRSTDTQYF. Drawing the rest from reference TRBV7-2 and TRBJ2-3, the complete variable domain is GAGVSQSPSNKVTEKGKDVELRCDPISGHTALYWYRQSLGQGLEFLIYFQGNSAPDKSGLPSDRFSAERTGGSVSTLTIQRTQQEDSAVYLCASSPFAGRSTDTQYFGPGTRLTVL.

The rearrangement joins TRBV15 to TRBJ2-7; TRBD2 matches at 8 bases. Trimming at V came to 3 bases and at J to 6 bases, leaving 10 bases not matched to a gene. Germline V gene data show CDR1 as LNHNV and CDR2 as YYDKDF (reference sequence). The length of the CDR3 is 15 residues. The CDR3 here is CATSRPGGLATEQYF. For the CDR3, the DNA is TGTGCCACCAGCAGGCCGGGCGGACTAGCTACCGAGCAGTACTTC.

This clone has a single count. A much larger clonotype is one base distant, so this may be a read error. The identical CDR3 is also encoded by other nucleotide sequences in the sample. The chain's CDR3 is CASSMAGTSGASFVEQYF. The CDR3 DNA follows: TGTGCCAGTAGTATGGCCGGGACTAGCGGGGCCTCCTTCGTCGAGCAGTACTTC. The rearrangement uses TRBV19 and TRBJ2-7; 13 nucleotides match TRBD2. Germline V gene sequence: CDR1 LNHDA, CDR2 SQIVND (reference sequence). V shed 3 bases and J 6 bases; nucleotides not matched to a gene: 14. The length of the CDR3 is 18 residues.

This chain links TRBV29-1 with TRBJ1-2, with 9 bases lining up with TRBD1. Germline V gives CDR1 SQVTM, CDR2 ANQGSEA. The CDR3 has 12 amino acids. V was pared by 7 bases and J by 4 bases, with 4 bases of the junction left unmatched. The CDR3 reads CSAGQGTYGYTF. CDR3 nucleotides: TGCAGCGCAGGACAGGGGACCTATGGCTACACCTTC. Full variable domain (missing parts from reference TRBV29-1 and TRBJ1-2): SAVISQKPSRDICQRGTSLTIQCQVDSQVTMMFWYRQQPGQSLTLIATANQGSEATYESGFVIDKFPISRPNLTFSTLTVSNMSPEDSSIYLCSAGQGTYGYTFGSGTRLTVV.

The rearrangement links TRBV29-1 to TRBJ2-7; possible D gene TRBD2, 5 bases. The CDR3 consists of 12 residues. Trimming took 3 bases from V and 5 from J, leaving 11 bases between them. CDR1 SQVTM and CDR2 ANQGSEA come from the germline V gene. The CDR3 reads CSVDLGGHEQYF. CDR3 in DNA: TGCAGCGTTGATCTAGGAGGCCACGAGCAGTACTTC.

This rearrangement joins TRBV6-1 to TRBJ2-7, with D perhaps TRBD1 (6 bases). V lost 4 bases to trimming and J lost 0 bases, with 10 bases between them. Germline V gives CDR1 MNHNS, CDR2 SASEGT. CDR3 length: 14 amino acids. CDR3 region: CASSGWDTSYEQYF. The CDR3 DNA reads TGTGCCAGCAGTGGCTGGGACACCTCCTACGAGCAGTACTTC.

The CDR3 DNA reads TGCGCCAGCAGCCATGAGGCCAGGGGGAGGCCTGAAGCTTTCTTT. Amino acid sequence: CASSHEARGRPEAFF. The J gene is TRBJ1-1, the V gene TRBV4-1; 7 nucleotides match TRBD1. V was clipped by 3 bases and J by 6 bases; unmatched bases: 10. Germline values: CDR1 MGHRA, CDR2 YSYEKL. The CDR3 sequence is 15 residues long.

V usage is TRBV2 and J usage is TRBJ2-3, with D possibly called TRBD1 or TRBD2 (5 bases each). The germline V gene has CDR1 SNHLY and CDR2 FYNNEI. The CDR3 is 15 amino acids. Trimming shortened V by 8 bases and J by 4 bases, and 19 bases separated the two germline ends. The CDR3 DNA reads TGTGCCAGCTCGCCTCTAACAGGAGCGGCAGATACGCAGTATTTT. Its translation: CASSPLTGAADTQYF.

The chain couples TRBV25-1 to TRBJ2-1; D remains ambiguous. Trimming stripped 7 bases from V and 5 bases from J, with 12 bases between. Germline-derived CDR1 and CDR2 are MGHDK and SYGVNS. The CDR3 contains 13 residues. CDR3 loop: CASTLGWNNEQFF. The CDR3 DNA reads as TGTGCCAGCACCTTAGGGTGGAACAATGAGCAGTTCTTC.

The chain has TRBV30 and TRBJ2-1; TRBD2 aligns across 8 bases. Unmatched junction bases numbered 7, after V lost 0 bases and J lost 9 bases. Germline V lookup: CDR1 GTSNPN, CDR2 SVGIG (reference sequence). The length of the CDR3 is 14 residues. The DNA for the CDR3 is TGTGCCTGGAGTGTAGGGACTAGGATTATTGAGCAGTTCTTC. This sequence encodes CAWSVGTRIIEQFF.

The rearrangement joins TRBV30 to TRBJ1-3; D unresolved. Germline values: CDR1 GTSNPN, CDR2 SVGIG (reference sequence). V was clipped by 2 bases and J by 6 bases, with 20 bases between them. The length of the CDR3 is 16 residues. The CDR3: CAWSPDGSPTENTIYF. In DNA form, the CDR3 reads TGTGCCTGGAGTCCGGACGGATCACCAACGGAAAACACCATATATTTT.